This TCR beta chain was profiled in a study of blood T cell repertoires in COVID-19. The V and J ends lost 0 bases and 0 bases respectively, with 10 bases between them. The CDR3 has 16 amino acids. From germline, CDR1 is LGHNA and CDR2 YNFKEQ. Cohort allocation depended upon clinical history that participants reported. Clones were sequenced by immunoSEQ multiplex PCR, and TCRdb holds only the in-frame ones, with some missing. The sample carries some 180,000 clones, about 85% recorded once. The chain employs TRBV4-2 and TRBJ2-3; the D gene is possibly TRBD1 (5 bases). This sequence originates from a man aged 40-49 years who had recovered from COVID-19. Sequenced material: PBMCs or T cells enriched from blood (not recorded which). The CDR3 reads CASSQEGPRSTDTQYF. The CDR3 DNA follows: TGTGCCAGCAGCCAAGAGGGGCCCCGAAGCACAGATACGCAGTATTTT.